This TCR beta chain was captured by sequencing in a study of CD8 T cells in ankylosing spondylitis. Study-level results: Matched synovial fluid from ankylosing spondylitis patients was reported to be enriched for disease-linked clones. Roughly eight highly homologous variants made up a TCR beta motif that seemed to typify ankylosing spondylitis blood. Clones linked with disease were CD8+ and fairly uncommon in the peripheral blood. Earlier literature documents some of the motif variants in reactive arthritis synovial fluid and blood.

Germline lookup yields CDR1 SGDLS and CDR2 YYNGEE. V gave up 0 bases and J gave up 7 bases; unmatched junction bases: 0. The CDR3 is 13 residues long. TCRdb re-called the 5' RACE reads with MiXCR, one entry per CDR3 protein. The profile shows approximately 43,000 distinct CDR3 sequences, 4% of them singletons. This clonotype was seen repeatedly, ten times or more. As yet, its antigen is unknown. The V call is TRBV9, the J call TRBJ1-1; 10 nucleotides match TRBD1. The clonotype comes from a female donor with ankylosing spondylitis or in good health (not recorded which). The sample taken for sequencing was blood, either unsorted or a sorted T cell fraction (not recorded which). This chain's CDR3 is CASSVGDRGEAFF. The CDR3 DNA is TGTGCCAGCAGCGTAGGGGACAGGGGTGAAGCTTTCTTT.